This T cell receptor (beta chain) was obtained from a study of T cells in Graves' hyperthyroidism and ophthalmopathy. Overall study: Peripheral blood draws took place at initial diagnosis, ahead of any treatment. The study's findings and limits: Also found in blood were most expanded thyroid clonotypes above 0.001.

These patients, aged 18 to 65, had recently diagnosed hyperthyroidism lasting under 2 months. Fresh peripheral blood, 7.5 to 10 ml of it, supplied the PBMCs. This clonotype was seen many times. Its antigen is not identified. TCR beta CDR3 regions were amplified from RNA. HTBI primers were used for first-round RT-PCR of the TCR CDR3. TCRdb redid the calling of the multiplex PCR reads with MiXCR, one entry per CDR3 protein. The data hold under 300,000 distinct CDR3 sequences, with 12% to 15% observed a single time. The CDR3 contains 15 residues. Per germline, CDR1 SGHAT and CDR2 FQDESV (reference sequence). V lost 5 bases and J 5 bases, leaving 18 bases between the germline ends.

What was sequenced was blood. The rearrangement links TRBV11-1 to TRBJ2-5; weak D call: TRBD1 (6 bases). The sequence came from a woman aged 50 to 60 with Graves' hyperthyroidism that later progressed to Graves' ophthalmopathy. The CDR3 nucleotides are TGTGCCAGCAGCCAAAACACAGGGTTGCGGGAGACCCAGTACTTC. This sequence encodes CASSQNTGLRETQYF. Filled out from reference TRBV11-1 and TRBJ2-5, the complete variable domain reads EAEVAQSPRYKITEKSQAVAFWCDPISGHATLYWYRQILGQGPELLVQFQDESVVDDSQLPKDRFSAERLKGVDSTLKIQPAELGDSAMYLCASSQNTGLRETQYFGPGTRLLVL.